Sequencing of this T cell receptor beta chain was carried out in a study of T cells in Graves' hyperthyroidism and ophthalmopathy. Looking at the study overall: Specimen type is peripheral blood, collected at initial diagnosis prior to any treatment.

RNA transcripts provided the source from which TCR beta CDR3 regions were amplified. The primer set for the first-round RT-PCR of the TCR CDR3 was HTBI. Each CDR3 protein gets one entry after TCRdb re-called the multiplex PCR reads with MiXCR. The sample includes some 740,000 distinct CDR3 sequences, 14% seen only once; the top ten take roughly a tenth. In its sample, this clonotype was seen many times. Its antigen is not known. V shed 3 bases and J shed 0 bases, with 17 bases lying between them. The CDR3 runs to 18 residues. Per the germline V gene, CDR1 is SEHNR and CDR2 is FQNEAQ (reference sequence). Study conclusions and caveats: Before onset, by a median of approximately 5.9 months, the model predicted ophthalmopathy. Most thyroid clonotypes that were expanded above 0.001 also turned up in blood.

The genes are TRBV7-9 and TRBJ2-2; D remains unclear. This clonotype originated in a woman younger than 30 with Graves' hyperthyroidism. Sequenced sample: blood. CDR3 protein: CASSFSPRFQPNTGELFF. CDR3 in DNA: TGTGCCAGCAGCTTTTCCCCCCGGTTCCAGCCGAACACCGGGGAGCTGTTTTTT.